Listed here are 10 T cell receptor beta chains from one sample, sequenced in a study of cytomegalovirus exposure and HLA in healthy donors. 13 Jbeta primers and 60 Vbeta primers were used for the PCR. Assay used: immunoSEQ multiplex PCR; TCRdb lists only in-frame clones, some missing. The repertoire has 70,000 to 90,000 clones, around 84% of them found once; the top ten carry approximately 19%. Sequencing used PBMCs. The receptors were gathered from a man between 65 and 80 years old in good health and CMV-seropositive.

This chain joins TRBV5-1 and TRBJ1-6; 7 bases match TRBD1. The germline V gene encodes CDR1 SGHRS and CDR2 YFSETQ. J was trimmed by 5 bases and V by 3 bases; bases with no gene match: 5. The CDR3 has 15 amino acids. Here the CDR3 DNA reads TGCGCCAGCAGCTCTCCTACAGGGGATAATTCACCCCTCCACTTT. Translation: CASSSPTGDNSPLHF.

The chain has TRBV19 and TRBJ2-5; 8 bases align to TRBD1. Germline CDR1 reads LNHDA; CDR2 reads SQIVND (reference sequence). This CDR3 comprises 15 residues. Trimming removed 7 bases from V and 2 bases from J; junction bases left unmatched: 9. DNA of the CDR3: TGTGCCAGTACCCGAGGACAGGGTGGGCAAGAGACCCAGTACTTC. It codes for CASTRGQGGQETQYF.

The chain combines TRBV28 with TRBJ2-7; tentatively, D is TRBD2 (6 bases). The germline CDR1 and CDR2 sequences are MDHEN and SYDVKM. This CDR3 contains 15 residues. V was pared by 5 bases and J by 2 bases, with 16 bases between. The CDR3 nucleotides are TGTGCCAGCAGTCCCCGAGGCGGGATCCCCTACGAGCAGTACTTC. Translated, it gives CASSPRGGIPYEQYF.

CDR3 bases: TGTGCCAGCAGTTCCGGGACAGGGGGCGTTGAAAAACTGTTTTTT. The encoded protein is CASSSGTGGVEKLFF. V usage is TRBV6-5 and J usage is TRBJ1-4, with 12 nucleotides matching TRBD1. Germline V CDR1 and CDR2: MNHEY, SVGAGI. The CDR3 is made up of 15 amino acids. J lost 7 bases, V lost 4 bases, and 4 bases had no gene match.

This clone appeared a single time. The rearrangement links TRBV11-2 to TRBJ1-1; D may be TRBD1 (5 bases). Per the germline V gene, CDR1 is SGHAT and CDR2 is FQNNGV. The ends were cut back, 0 bases at V and 3 bases at J, with 11 bases in the middle. The CDR3 spans 15 residues. The CDR3 nucleotides read TGTGCCAGCAGCTTAGATGCAGGGTCGCACACTGAAGCTTTCTTT. It yields the protein CASSLDAGSHTEAFF.

The chain employs TRBV11-1 and TRBJ2-3; TRBD2 aligns across 7 bases. This CDR3 is built from 15 residues. The V gene end was trimmed by 5 bases and the J gene end by 1 base; junction bases not matched to a gene: 6. In germline, CDR1 is SGHAT, CDR2 FQDESV (reference sequence). CDR3 sequence: CASSRSGDRTDTQYF. As DNA, the CDR3 is TGTGCCAGCAGCAGAAGCGGGGACCGCACAGATACGCAGTATTTT.

The chain employs TRBV10-2 and TRBJ2-7; D is unresolved. The germline CDR1 and CDR2 sequences are WSHSY and SAAADI. Trimming pared 6 bases from V and 4 bases from J, leaving 19 bases between. This CDR3 has 15 residues. The CDR3 reads CASRTSDGTFYEQYF. Here the CDR3 DNA reads TGCGCCAGCAGGACGAGCGACGGAACCTTTTACGAGCAGTACTTC.

This chain uses TRBV19 with TRBJ1-4, with 7 bases lining up with TRBD1. Germline-derived CDR1 and CDR2 are LNHDA and SQIVND (reference sequence). The ends lost 8 bases at V and 14 bases at J; junction bases unmatched: 8. CDR3 length: 11 amino acids. CDR3 protein: CASRGAGGLFF. In nucleotides, the CDR3 is TGTGCCAGTCGCGGGGCAGGGGGTCTGTTTTTT. Supplemented by reference TRBV19 and TRBJ1-4, the full variable domain reads DGGITQSPKYLFRKEGQNVTLSCEQNLNHDAMYWYRQDPGQGLRLIYYSQIVNDFQKGDIAEGYSVSREKKESFPLTVTSAQKNPTAFYLCASRGAGGLFFGSGTQLSVL.

The chain has TRBV18 and TRBJ1-1, with D perhaps matching TRBD1 (5 bases). V was shortened by 8 bases and J by 3 bases, with 13 bases between the two germline ends. Per germline, CDR1 KGHSH and CDR2 LQKENI. The CDR3 covers 13 residues. CDR3 protein: CASRGAQDTEAFF. DNA for the CDR3: TGTGCCAGCCGCGGGGCCCAGGACACTGAAGCTTTCTTT. Based on the CDR3 plus reference TRBV18 and TRBJ1-1, the full variable domain is NAGVMQNPRHLVRRRGQEARLRCSPMKGHSHVYWYRQLPEEGLKFMVYLQKENIIDESGMPKERFSAEFPKEGPSILRIQQVVRGDSAAYFCASRGAQDTEAFFGQGTRLTVV.

This clone was detected only a few times. J is TRBJ1-4 and V is TRBV18, with TRBD1 as a possible D gene (5 bases). CDR1 and CDR2 from the germline V gene are KGHSH and LQKENI. The CDR3 loop spans 15 amino acids. V lost 5 bases to trimming and J lost 4 bases, with 14 bases between them. The CDR3: CASSGAAGGNEKLFF. The CDR3 DNA follows: TGTGCCAGCTCAGGGGCCGCCGGGGGTAATGAAAAACTGTTTTTT.